This T cell receptor beta chain was captured by sequencing in a study of cytomegalovirus exposure and HLA in healthy donors. Study conclusions and caveats: TCR beta V segments were, for the most part, productive about 87% or about 30% of the time in an earlier analysis. Reportedly, HLA-A and HLA-B alleles of most subjects were accurately predicted from TCR beta.

Every donor was a healthy person donating bone marrow. The CDR3 has 15 residues. The germline V gene has CDR1 SGHTA and CDR2 FQGTGA. Germline trimming cut 5 bases from V and 5 bases from J; bases unmatched to any gene: 11. In this sample, this clone turned up a few times. Its specificity is not known. With 60 Vbeta and 13 Jbeta primers, the PCR was carried out. Profiled with immunoSEQ multiplex PCR; TCRdb holds only in-frame clones, not every one. Among 50,000 to 70,000 clones listed, approximately 60% were seen once. The V and J genes are TRBV7-3 and TRBJ1-1, with TRBD1 identical over 7 bases. This receptor was taken from a man under 40 in good health and CMV-seronegative. Sequenced material: PBMCs. Here the CDR3 DNA reads TGTGCCAGCAGCCCCCGACAGGGAATGACGACTGAAGCTTTCTTT. Translating gives CASSPRQGMTTEAFF.